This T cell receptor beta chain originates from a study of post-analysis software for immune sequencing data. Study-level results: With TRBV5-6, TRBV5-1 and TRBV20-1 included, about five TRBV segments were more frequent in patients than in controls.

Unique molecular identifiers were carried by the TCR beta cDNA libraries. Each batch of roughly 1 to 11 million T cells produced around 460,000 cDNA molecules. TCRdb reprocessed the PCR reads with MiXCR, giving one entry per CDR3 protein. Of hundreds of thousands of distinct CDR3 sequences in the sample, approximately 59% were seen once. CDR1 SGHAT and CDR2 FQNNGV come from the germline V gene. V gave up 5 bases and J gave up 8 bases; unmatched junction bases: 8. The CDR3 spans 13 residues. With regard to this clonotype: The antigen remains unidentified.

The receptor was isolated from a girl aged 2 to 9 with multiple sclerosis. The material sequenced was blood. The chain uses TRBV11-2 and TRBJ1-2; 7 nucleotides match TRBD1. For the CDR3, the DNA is TGTGCCAGCAGCCCGTATCAGGGGGAAGGCTACACCTTC. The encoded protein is CASSPYQGEGYTF.